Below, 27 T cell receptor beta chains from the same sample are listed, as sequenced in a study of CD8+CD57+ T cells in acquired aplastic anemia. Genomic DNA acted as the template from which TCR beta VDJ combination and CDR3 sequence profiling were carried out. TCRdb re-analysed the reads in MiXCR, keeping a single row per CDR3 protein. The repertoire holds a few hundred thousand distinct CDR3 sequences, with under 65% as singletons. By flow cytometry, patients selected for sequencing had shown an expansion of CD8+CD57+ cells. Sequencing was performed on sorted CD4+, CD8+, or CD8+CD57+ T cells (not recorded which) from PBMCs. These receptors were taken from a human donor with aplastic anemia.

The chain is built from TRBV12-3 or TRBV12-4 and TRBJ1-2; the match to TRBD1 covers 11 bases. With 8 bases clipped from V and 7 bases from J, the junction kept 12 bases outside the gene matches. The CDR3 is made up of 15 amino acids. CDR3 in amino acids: CASSLGGQGAVGYTF. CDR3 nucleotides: TGTGCCAGCTCCCTGGGAGGACAGGGGGCAGTTGGCTACACCTTC.

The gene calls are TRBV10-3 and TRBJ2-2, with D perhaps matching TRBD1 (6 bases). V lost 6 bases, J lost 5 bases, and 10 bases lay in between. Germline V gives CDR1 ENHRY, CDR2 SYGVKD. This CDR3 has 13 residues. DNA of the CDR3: TGTGCCATCAGCCTAGGGGGAACCGGGGAGCTGTTTTTT. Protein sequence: CAISLGGTGELFF.

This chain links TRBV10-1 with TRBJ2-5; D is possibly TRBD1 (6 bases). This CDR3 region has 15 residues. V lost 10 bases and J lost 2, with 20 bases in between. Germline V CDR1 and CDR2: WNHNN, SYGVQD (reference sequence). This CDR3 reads CATGMGRGPQETQYF. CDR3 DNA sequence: TGCGCCACCGGAATGGGCAGGGGCCCGCAAGAGACCCAGTACTTC.

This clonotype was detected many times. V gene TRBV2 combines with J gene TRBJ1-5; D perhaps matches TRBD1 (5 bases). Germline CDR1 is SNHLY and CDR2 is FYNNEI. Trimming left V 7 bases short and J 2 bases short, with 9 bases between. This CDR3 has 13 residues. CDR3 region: CASMLTGNQPQHF. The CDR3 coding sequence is TGTGCCAGCATGCTGACAGGCAATCAGCCCCAGCATTTT.

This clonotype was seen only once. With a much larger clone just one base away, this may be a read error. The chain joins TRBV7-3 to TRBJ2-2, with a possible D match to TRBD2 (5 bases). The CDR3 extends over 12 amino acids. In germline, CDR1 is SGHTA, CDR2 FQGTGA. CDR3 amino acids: CASSQGAGELSF. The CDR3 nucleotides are TGTGCCAGCAGCCAAGGAGCCGGGGAGCTGTCTTTT.

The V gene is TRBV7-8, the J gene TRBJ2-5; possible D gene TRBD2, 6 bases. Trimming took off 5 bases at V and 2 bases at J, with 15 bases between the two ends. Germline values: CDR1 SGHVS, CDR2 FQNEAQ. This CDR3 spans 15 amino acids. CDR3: CASSLNPGLQETQYF. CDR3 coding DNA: TGTGCCAGCAGCCTTAATCCGGGACTTCAAGAGACCCAGTACTTC.

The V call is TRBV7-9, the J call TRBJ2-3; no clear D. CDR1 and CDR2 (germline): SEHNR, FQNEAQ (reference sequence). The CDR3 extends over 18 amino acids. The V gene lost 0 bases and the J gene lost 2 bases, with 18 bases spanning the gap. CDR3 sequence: CASSLAARPRRTTDTQYF. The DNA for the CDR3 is TGTGCCAGCAGCTTAGCGGCCCGCCCTCGTCGGACCACAGATACGCAGTATTTT.

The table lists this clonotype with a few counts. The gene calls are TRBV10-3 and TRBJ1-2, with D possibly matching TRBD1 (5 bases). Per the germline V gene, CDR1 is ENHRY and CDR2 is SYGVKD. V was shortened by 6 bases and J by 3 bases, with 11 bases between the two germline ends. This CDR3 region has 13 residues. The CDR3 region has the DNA TGTGCCATCAGAATAGACAGCGACTATGGCTACACCTTC. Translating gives CAIRIDSDYGYTF.

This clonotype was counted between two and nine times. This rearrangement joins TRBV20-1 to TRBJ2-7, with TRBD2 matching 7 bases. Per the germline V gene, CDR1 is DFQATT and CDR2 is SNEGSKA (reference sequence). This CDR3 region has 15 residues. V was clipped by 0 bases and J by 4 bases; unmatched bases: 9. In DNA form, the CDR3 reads TGCAGTGCTAGAGAGGAGAGACTAGCCGGTTACGAGCAGTACTTC. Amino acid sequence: CSAREERLAGYEQYF.

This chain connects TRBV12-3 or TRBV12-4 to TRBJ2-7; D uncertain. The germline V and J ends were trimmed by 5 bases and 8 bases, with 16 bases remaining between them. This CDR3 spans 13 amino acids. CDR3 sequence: CASSDVFIHKQYF. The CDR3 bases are TGTGCCAGCAGTGACGTATTCATCCACAAGCAGTACTTC.

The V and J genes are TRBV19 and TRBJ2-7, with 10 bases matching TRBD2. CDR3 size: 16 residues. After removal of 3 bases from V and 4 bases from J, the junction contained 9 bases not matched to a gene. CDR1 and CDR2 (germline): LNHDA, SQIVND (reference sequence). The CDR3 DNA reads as TGTGCCAGTAGTATTCTAGCGGGGGACCCGATTTACGAGCAGTACTTC. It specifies CASSILAGDPIYEQYF.

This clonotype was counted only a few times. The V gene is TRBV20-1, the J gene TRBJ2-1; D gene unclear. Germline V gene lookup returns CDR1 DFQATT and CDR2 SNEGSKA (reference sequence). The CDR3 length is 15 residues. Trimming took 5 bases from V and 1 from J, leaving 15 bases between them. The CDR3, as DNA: TGCAGTGCTCTAGAACAGCGAGTTTCCTACAATGAGCAGTTCTTC. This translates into CSALEQRVSYNEQFF.

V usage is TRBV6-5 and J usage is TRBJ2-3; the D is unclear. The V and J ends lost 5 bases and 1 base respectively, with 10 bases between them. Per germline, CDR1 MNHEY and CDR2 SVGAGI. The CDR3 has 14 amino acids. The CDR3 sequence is CASSRTPRTDTQYF. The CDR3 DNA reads TGTGCCAGCAGTAGGACCCCTCGCACAGATACGCAGTATTTT.

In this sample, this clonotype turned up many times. The DNA for the CDR3 is TGTGCCAGCAGCTTAGCTGCAGGGGGGATTAGCTCCTACAATGAGCAGTTCTTC. This sequence encodes CASSLAAGGISSYNEQFF. The rearrangement joins TRBV7-2 to TRBJ2-1; D perhaps matches TRBD1 (7 bases). V was shortened by 0 bases and J by 0 bases, with 15 bases between the two germline ends. The CDR3 spans 18 residues. Germline-derived CDR1 and CDR2 are SGHTA and FQGNSA.

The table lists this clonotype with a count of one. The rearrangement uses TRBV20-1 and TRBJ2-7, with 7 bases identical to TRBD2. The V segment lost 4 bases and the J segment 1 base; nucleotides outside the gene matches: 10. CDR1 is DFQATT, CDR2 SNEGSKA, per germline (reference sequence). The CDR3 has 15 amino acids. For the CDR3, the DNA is TGCAGTGCTACCCCTCTAGCGGACCCATCCTACGAGCAGTACTTC. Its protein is CSATPLADPSYEQYF.

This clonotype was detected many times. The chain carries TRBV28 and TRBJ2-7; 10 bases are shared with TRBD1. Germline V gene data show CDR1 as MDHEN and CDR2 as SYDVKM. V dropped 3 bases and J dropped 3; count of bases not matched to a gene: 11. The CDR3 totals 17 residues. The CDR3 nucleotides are TGTGCCAGCAGTTTGGAGGGACAGGGGAGTAACAACTACGAGCAGTACTTC. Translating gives CASSLEGQGSNNYEQYF. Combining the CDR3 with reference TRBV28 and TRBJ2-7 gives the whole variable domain DVKVTQSSRYLVKRTGEKVFLECVQDMDHENMFWYRQDPGLGLRLIYFSYDVKMKEKGDIPEGYSVSREKKERFSLILESASTNQTSMYLCASSLEGQGSNNYEQYFGPGTRLTVT.

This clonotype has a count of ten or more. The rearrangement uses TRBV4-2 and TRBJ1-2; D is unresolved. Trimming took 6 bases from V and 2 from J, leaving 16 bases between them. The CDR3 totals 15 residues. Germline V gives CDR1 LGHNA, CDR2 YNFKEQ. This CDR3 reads CASRIRIMGNYGYTF. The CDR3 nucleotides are TGTGCCAGCAGAATTAGGATTATGGGGAACTATGGCTACACCTTC.

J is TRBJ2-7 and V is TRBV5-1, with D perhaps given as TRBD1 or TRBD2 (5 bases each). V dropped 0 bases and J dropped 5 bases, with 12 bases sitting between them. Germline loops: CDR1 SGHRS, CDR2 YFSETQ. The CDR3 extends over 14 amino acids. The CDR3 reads CASSLVGRGDEQYF. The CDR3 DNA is TGCGCCAGCAGCTTGGTGGGGCGAGGGGACGAGCAGTACTTC.

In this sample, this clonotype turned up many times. CDR3 in amino acids: CASSVVGTSGVDTQYF. CDR3 in DNA: TGTGCCAGCAGCGTAGTCGGGACTAGCGGGGTAGATACGCAGTATTTT. The rearrangement links TRBV9 to TRBJ2-3, with TRBD2 matching over 13 bases. V was clipped by 0 bases and J by 5 bases; unmatched bases: 3. Germline-derived CDR1 and CDR2 are SGDLS and YYNGEE. CDR3 length equals 16 residues.

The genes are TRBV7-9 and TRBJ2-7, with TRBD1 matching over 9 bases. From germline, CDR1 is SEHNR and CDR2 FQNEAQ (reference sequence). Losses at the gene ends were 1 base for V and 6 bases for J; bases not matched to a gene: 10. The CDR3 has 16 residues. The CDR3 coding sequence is TGTGCCAGCAGCTTAGGCACCGGGACAGGGTTGAGCGAGCAGTACTTC. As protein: CASSLGTGTGLSEQYF.

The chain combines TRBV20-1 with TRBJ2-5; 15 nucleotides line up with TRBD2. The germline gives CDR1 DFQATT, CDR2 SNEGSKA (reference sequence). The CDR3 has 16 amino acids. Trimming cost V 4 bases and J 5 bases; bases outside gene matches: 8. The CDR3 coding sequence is TGCAGTGCTACAAGGGGACTAGCGGGAGGTGGGGAGACCCAGTACTTC. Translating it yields CSATRGLAGGGETQYF.

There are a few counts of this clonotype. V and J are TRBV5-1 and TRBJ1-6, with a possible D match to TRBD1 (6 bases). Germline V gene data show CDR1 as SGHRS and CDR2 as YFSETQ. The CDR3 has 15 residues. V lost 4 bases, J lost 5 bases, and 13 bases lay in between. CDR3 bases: TGCGCCAGCAGCCCACAGGGAGGGGATAATTCACCCCTCCACTTT. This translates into CASSPQGGDNSPLHF.

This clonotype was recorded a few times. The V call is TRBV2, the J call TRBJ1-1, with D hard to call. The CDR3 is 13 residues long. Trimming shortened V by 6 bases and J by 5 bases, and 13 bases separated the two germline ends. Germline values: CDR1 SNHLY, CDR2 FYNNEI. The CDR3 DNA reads TGTGCCAGCAGGGAAACGGGGAGAACTGAAGCTTTCTTT. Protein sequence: CASRETGRTEAFF.

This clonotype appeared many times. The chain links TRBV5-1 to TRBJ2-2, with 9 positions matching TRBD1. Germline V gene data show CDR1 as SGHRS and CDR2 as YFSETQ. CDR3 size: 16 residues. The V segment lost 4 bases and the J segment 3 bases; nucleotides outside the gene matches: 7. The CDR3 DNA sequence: TGCGCCAGCAGCCCCTACAGGGGGCAAGACACCGGGGAGCTGTTTTTT. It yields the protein CASSPYRGQDTGELFF.

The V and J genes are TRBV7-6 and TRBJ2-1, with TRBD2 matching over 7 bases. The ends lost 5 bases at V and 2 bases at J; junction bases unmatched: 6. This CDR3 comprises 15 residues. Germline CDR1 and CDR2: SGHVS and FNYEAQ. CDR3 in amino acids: CASSPQREPYNEQFF. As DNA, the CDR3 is TGTGCCAGCAGCCCCCAGCGGGAACCCTACAATGAGCAGTTCTTC.

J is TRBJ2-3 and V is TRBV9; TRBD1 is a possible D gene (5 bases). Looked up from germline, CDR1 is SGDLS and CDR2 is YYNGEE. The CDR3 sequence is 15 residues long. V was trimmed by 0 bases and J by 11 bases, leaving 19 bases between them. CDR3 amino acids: CASSVARGSYNEQYF. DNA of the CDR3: TGTGCCAGCAGCGTAGCTAGGGGCTCCTACAATGAGCAGTATTTT.

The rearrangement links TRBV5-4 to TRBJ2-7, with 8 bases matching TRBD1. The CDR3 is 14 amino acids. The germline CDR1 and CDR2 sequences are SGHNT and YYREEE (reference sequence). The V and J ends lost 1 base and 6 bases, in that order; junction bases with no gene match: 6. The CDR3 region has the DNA TGTGCCAGCAGCTTGAGACAGGGGCTGGGCGAGCAGTACTTC. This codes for CASSLRQGLGEQYF.